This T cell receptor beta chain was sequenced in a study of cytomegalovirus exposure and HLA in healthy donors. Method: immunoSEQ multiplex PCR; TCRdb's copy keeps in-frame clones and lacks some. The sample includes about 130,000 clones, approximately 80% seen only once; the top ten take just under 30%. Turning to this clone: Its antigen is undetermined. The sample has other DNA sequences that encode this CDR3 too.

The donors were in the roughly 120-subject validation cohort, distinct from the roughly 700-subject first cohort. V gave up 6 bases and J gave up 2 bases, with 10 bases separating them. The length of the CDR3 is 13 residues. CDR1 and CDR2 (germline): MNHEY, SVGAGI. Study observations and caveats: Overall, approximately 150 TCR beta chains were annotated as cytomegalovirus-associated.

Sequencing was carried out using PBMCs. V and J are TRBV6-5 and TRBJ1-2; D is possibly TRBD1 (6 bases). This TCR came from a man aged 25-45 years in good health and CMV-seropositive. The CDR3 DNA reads TGTGCCAGCAGGCCGACAGGCAACTATGGCTACACCTTC. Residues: CASRPTGNYGYTF.